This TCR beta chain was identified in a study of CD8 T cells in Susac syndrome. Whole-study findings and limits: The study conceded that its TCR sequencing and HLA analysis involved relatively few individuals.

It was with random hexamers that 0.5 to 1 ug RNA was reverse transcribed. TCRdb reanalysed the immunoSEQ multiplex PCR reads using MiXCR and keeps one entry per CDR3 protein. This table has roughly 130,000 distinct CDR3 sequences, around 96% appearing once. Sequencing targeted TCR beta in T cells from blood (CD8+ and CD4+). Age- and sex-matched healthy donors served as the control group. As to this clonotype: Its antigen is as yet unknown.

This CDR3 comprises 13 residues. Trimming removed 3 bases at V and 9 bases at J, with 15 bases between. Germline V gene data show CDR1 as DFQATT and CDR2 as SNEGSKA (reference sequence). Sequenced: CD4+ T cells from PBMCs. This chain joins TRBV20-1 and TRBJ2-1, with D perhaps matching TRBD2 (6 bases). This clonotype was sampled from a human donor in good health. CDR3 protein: CSARSSAAGEQFF. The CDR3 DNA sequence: TGCAGTGCTAGGTCTAGCGCGGCGGGTGAGCAGTTCTTC.